This T cell receptor beta chain appears in the sequencing data of a study of shared clonotypes between healthy human individuals. Background on the study: In total, the donors were two women and a few men aged 18 to 49.

Original handling: Quality scores were absent from the junction-only immunoSEQ sequences, so filtering differed. Assay used: immunoSEQ multiplex PCR; TCRdb lists only in-frame clones, some missing. V and J calls and clone size come straight from that table; D and trimming were deduced from the DNA. The top ten clones hold approximately 1.5% of a sample with some 900,000 clones, over 60% of them seen once. Trimming left V 0 bases short and J 5 bases short, with 17 bases between. The CDR3 is 16 amino acids. Germline V CDR1 and CDR2: SNHLY, FYNNEI. From CD4+ cells came CD45RA+ naive and CD45RA-negative memory subsets.

The clonotype was recovered from a man aged 18 to 35 in good health. The rearrangement uses TRBV2 and TRBJ2-7, with D perhaps TRBD1 or TRBD2 (6 bases each). Sequencing input: memory CD4+ T cells sorted from blood. Stated subset: CD45RA-negative fraction. CDR3 DNA: TGTGCCAGCAGTGAAGCGCTACCGGGGGCGAAGAACGAGCAGTACTTC. Encoded protein: CASSEALPGAKNEQYF.